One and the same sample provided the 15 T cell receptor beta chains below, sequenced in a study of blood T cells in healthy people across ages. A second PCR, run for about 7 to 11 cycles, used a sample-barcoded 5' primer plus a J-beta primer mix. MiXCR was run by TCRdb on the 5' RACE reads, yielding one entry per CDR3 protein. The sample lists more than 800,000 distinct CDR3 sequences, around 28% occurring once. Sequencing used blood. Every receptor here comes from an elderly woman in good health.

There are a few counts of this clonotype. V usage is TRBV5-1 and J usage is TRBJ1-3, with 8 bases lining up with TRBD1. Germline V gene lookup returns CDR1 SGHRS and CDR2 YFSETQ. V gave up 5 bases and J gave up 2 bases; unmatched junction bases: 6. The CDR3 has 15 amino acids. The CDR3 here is CASRSQGAAGNTIYF. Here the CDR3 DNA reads TGCGCCAGCAGAAGCCAGGGGGCCGCTGGAAACACCATATATTTT. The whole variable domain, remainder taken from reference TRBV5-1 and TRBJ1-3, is KAGVTQTPRYLIKTRGQQVTLSCSPISGHRSVSWYQQTPGQGLQFLFEYFSETQRNKGNFPGRFSGRQFSNSRSEMNVSTLELGDSALYLCASRSQGAAGNTIYFGEGSWLTVV.

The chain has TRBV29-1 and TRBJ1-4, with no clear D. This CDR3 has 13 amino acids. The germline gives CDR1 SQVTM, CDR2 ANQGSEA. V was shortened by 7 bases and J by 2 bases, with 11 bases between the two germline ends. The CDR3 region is CSANLETNEKLFF. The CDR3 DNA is TGCAGCGCCAACCTAGAGACTAATGAAAAACTGTTTTTT.

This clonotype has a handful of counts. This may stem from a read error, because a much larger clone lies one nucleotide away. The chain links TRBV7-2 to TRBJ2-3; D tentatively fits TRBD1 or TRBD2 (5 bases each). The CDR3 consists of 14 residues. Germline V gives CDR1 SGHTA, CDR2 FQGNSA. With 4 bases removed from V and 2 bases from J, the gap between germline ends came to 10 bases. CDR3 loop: CASSSRGNTDTQYF. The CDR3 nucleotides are TGTGCCAGCAGCTCCCGGGGCAACACAGATACGCAGTATTTT.

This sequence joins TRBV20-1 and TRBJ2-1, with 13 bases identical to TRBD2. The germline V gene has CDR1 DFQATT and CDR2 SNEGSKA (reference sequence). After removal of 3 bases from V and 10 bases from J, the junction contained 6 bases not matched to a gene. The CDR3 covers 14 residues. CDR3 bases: TGCAGTGCTAGGGGACTAGCGGGGACTCAGGAGCAGTTCTTC. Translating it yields CSARGLAGTQEQFF.

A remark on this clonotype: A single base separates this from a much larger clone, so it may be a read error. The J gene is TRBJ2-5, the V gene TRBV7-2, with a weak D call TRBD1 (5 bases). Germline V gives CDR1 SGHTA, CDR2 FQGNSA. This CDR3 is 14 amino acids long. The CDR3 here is CAGSLTGSRETQYF. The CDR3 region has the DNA TGTGCCGGCAGCCTCACAGGTTCCCGAGAGACCCAGTACTTC.

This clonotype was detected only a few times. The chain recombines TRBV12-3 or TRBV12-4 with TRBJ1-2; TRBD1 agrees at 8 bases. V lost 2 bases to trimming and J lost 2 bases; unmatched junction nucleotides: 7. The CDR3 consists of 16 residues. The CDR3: CASSLTTGGANYGYTF. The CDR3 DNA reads TGTGCCAGCAGTTTAACAACAGGGGGAGCCAACTATGGCTACACCTTC.

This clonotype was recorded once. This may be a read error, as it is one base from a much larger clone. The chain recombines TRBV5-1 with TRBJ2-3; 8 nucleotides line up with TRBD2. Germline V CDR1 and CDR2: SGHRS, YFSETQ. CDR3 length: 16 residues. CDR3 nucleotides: TGCGCCAGCAACTTGTCCTCGCGGGGGGTAACAGATACGCAGTATTTT. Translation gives CASNLSSRGVTDTQYF.

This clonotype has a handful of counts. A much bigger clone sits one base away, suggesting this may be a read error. The CDR3 spells CAIRRTGTWDTQYF. In nucleotides, the CDR3 is TGTGCCATCCGACGCACGGGGACTTGGGATACGCAGTATTTT. V is TRBV10-3 and J is TRBJ2-3, with TRBD2 as a possible D gene (6 bases). Germline V gene sequence: CDR1 ENHRY, CDR2 SYGVKD. The germline V and J ends were trimmed by 8 bases and 6 bases, with 18 bases remaining between them. This CDR3 is 14 amino acids long.

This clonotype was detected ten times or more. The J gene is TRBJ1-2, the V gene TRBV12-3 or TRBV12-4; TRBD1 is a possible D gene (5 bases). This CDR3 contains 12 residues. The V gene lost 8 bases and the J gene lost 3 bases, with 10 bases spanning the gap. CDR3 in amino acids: CASARVDYGYTF. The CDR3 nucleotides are TGTGCCAGCGCCAGGGTTGACTATGGCTACACCTTC.

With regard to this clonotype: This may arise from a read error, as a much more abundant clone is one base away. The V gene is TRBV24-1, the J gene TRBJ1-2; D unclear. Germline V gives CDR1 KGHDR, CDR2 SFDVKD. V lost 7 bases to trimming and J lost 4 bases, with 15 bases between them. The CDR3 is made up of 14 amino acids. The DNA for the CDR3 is TGTGCCACCAGGGATCCGAAGAGGATCTATGGCTACACCTTC. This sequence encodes CATRDPKRIYGYTF.

CDR3 DNA sequence: TGCGCCAGCTCCGTTGGAAGGGGTTCGTCCTACGAGCAGTACTTC. Its protein product is CASSVGRGSSYEQYF. The chain employs TRBV4-3 and TRBJ2-7; perhaps TRBD1 as D (5 bases). Germline CDR1 reads LGHNA; CDR2 reads YSLEER. Trimming pared 8 bases from V and 1 base from J, leaving 18 bases between. The CDR3 has 15 amino acids.

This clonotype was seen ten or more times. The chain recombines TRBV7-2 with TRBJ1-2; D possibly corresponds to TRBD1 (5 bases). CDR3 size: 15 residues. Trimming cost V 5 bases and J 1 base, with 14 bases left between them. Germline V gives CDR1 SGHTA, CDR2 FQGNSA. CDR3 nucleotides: TGTGCCAGCAGCGGAACCGGGGCGCTTAACTATGGCTACACCTTC. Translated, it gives CASSGTGALNYGYTF. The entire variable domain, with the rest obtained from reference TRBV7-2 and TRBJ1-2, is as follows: GAGVSQSPSNKVTEKGKDVELRCDPISGHTALYWYRQSLGQGLEFLIYFQGNSAPDKSGLPSDRFSAERTGGSVSTLTIQRTQQEDSAVYLCASSGTGALNYGYTFGSGTRLTVV.

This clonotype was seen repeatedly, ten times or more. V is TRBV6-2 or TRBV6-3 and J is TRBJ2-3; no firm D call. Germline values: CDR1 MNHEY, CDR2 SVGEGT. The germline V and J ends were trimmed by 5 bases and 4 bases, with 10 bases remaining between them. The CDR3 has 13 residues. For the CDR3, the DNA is TGTGCCAGCAGTCCGTTTCTCGCAGATACGCAGTATTTT. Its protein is CASSPFLADTQYF.

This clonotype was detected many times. The CDR3 loop reads CASSQAHQTYEQYF. The CDR3 DNA follows: TGTGCCAGCAGCCAAGCACATCAAACCTACGAGCAGTACTTC. This rearrangement joins TRBV3-1 to TRBJ2-7; no clear D. The CDR3 totals 14 residues. V was clipped by 1 base and J by 2 bases, with 9 bases between them. Germline loops: CDR1 LGHDT, CDR2 YNNKEL (reference sequence).

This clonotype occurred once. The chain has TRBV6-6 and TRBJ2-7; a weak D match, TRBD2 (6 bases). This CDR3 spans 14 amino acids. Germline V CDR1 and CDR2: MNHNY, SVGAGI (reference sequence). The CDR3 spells CASRADSEGYEQCV. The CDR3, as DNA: TGTGCCAGCAGGGCGGACTCGGAGGGCTACGAGCAGTGCGTC.